This record covers a single TCR beta chain. These data originate in a study of blood T cell repertoires in COVID-19. Study details: The cDNA or gDNA used as material had been derived from T cells, B-cell-depleted T cells, or PBMCs.

The CDR3 is 12 amino acids. With V trimmed by 11 bases and J by 6 bases, 7 bases remained unmatched. Sequenced by immunoSEQ multiplex PCR; TCRdb stores in-frame clones only, minus some. Found here are more than 95,000 clones, around 80% of them singletons; the top ten hold over 15%. Sequences were obtained from peripheral blood. This TCR was recovered from a woman of 80 years or more with acute or convalescent COVID-19. This sequence joins TRBV12-3 or TRBV12-4 and TRBJ2-1; 7 bases are shared with TRBD2. The DNA for the CDR3 is TGTGCCGTGGGGGGGGAAAGCAATGAGCAGTTCTTC. It encodes CAVGGESNEQFF.